The 30 T cell receptor beta chains below all came from one sample that was sequenced in a study of blood T cells in healthy people across ages. Next came a second PCR, run for about 6 to 11 cycles, which used a sample-barcoded 5' primer along with a J-beta primer mix. One entry per CDR3 protein results from TCRdb running MiXCR on the 5' RACE reads. The table includes some 1.4 million distinct CDR3 sequences, approximately 40% detected once. The sample was blood. These receptors were collected from a woman between 18 and 30 years old in good health.

This clonotype came up a few times. The gene calls are TRBV29-1 and TRBJ2-4, with D possibly TRBD1 on 6 matching bases. The germline V gene encodes CDR1 SQVTM and CDR2 ANQGSEA. The CDR3 is 14 residues long. Trimming took off 4 bases at V and 0 bases at J, with 10 bases between the two ends. The CDR3 loop is CSVGTELAKNIQYF. As DNA, the CDR3 is TGCAGCGTTGGGACAGAACTAGCCAAAAACATTCAGTACTTC. Using reference TRBV29-1 and TRBJ2-4 for the parts outside the CDR3, the full variable domain is SAVISQKPSRDICQRGTSLTIQCQVDSQVTMMFWYRQQPGQSLTLIATANQGSEATYESGFVIDKFPISRPNLTFSTLTVSNMSPEDSSIYLCSVGTELAKNIQYFGAGTRLSVL.

The V gene is TRBV29-1, the J gene TRBJ2-3; 14 bases map to TRBD2. Germline lookup yields CDR1 SQVTM and CDR2 ANQGSEA. The CDR3 has 20 residues. J gave up 1 base and V 0 bases, and 12 bases lay outside the gene matches. The CDR3 region is CSVEEVRTSGRHSGTDTQYF. As DNA, the CDR3 is TGCAGCGTTGAAGAAGTTCGGACTAGCGGGAGGCATTCGGGCACAGATACGCAGTATTTT.

CDR3 loop: CASSLSFLAGADTQYF. CDR3 DNA: TGTGCCAGCAGTTTATCGTTCCTAGCGGGGGCAGATACGCAGTATTTT. This chain connects TRBV12-3 or TRBV12-4 to TRBJ2-3; 10 bases line up with TRBD2. The CDR3 length is 16 residues. With 2 bases clipped from V and 4 bases from J, the junction kept 6 bases outside the gene matches.

V usage is TRBV7-9 and J usage is TRBJ1-3; no definite D call. V was trimmed by 1 base and J by 2 bases, leaving 3 bases between them. The CDR3 length is 13 residues. Germline V lookup: CDR1 SEHNR, CDR2 FQNEAQ (reference sequence). Written as DNA, the CDR3 is TGTGCCAGCAGCTTAGAACCTGGAAACACCATATATTTT. Translating it yields CASSLEPGNTIYF.

The chain carries TRBV6-5 and TRBJ2-1; D unresolved. This CDR3 comprises 13 residues. Germline values: CDR1 MNHEY, CDR2 SVGAGI. V was shortened by 2 bases and J by 9 bases, with 11 bases between the two germline ends. CDR3 in DNA: TGTGCCAGCAGTTACCTAGACGGCAGTGAGCAGTTCTTC. It translates to CASSYLDGSEQFF.

The chain couples TRBV29-1 to TRBJ2-7, with TRBD1 identical over 8 bases. The CDR3 is made up of 14 amino acids. CDR1 SQVTM and CDR2 ANQGSEA come from the germline V gene. Trimming at V came to 2 bases and at J to 5 bases, leaving 8 bases not matched to a gene. This CDR3 is CSVEWGSGGHEQYF. In nucleotides, the CDR3 is TGCAGCGTTGAATGGGGATCAGGGGGCCACGAGCAGTACTTC.

V gene TRBV3-1 combines with J gene TRBJ2-7; D may be TRBD1 (6 bases). V was shortened by 4 bases and J by 3 bases, with 13 bases between the two germline ends. Germline-derived CDR1 and CDR2 are LGHDT and YNNKEL (reference sequence). The CDR3 contains 14 residues. The CDR3 spells CASSLDRNHYEQYF. DNA for the CDR3: TGTGCCAGCAGCCTTGACAGGAACCACTACGAGCAGTACTTC.

The V and J genes are TRBV5-1 and TRBJ2-3, with TRBD2 matching over 10 bases. The CDR3 is 14 amino acids. The J segment lost 11 bases and the V segment lost 0 bases, leaving 6 bases of the junction unmatched. Looked up from germline, CDR1 is SGHRS and CDR2 is YFSETQ. The CDR3: CASSLGSGRAGQYF. The CDR3 region has the DNA TGCGCCAGCAGCTTGGGGAGCGGGAGGGCCGGGCAGTATTTT. Full variable domain (outside the CDR3, taken from reference TRBV5-1 and TRBJ2-3): KAGVTQTPRYLIKTRGQQVTLSCSPISGHRSVSWYQQTPGQGLQFLFEYFSETQRNKGNFPGRFSGRQFSNSRSEMNVSTLELGDSALYLCASSLGSGRAGQYFGPGTRLTVL.

V gene TRBV20-1 combines with J gene TRBJ2-5; D tentatively reads TRBD1 or TRBD2 (5 bases each). The germline V gene has CDR1 DFQATT and CDR2 SNEGSKA (reference sequence). The CDR3 has 15 amino acids. Trimming removed 0 bases at V and 11 bases at J, with 22 bases between. The CDR3 loop is CSARDLGSLDNEQYF. CDR3 DNA: TGCAGTGCTAGAGATCTGGGGAGTTTGGACAATGAGCAGTACTTC.

The chain couples TRBV10-3 to TRBJ2-5, with TRBD2 matching over 9 bases. The germline gives CDR1 ENHRY, CDR2 SYGVKD. Germline trimming cut 2 bases from V and 3 bases from J; bases unmatched to any gene: 1. The CDR3 covers 14 residues. For the CDR3, the DNA is TGTGCCATCAGTGAGGTAGCGGGGGAAGAGACCCAGTACTTC. This encodes CAISEVAGEETQYF.

This clonotype came up a few times. The V gene is TRBV7-2, the J gene TRBJ1-2; 7 bases align to TRBD1. The CDR3 spans 16 residues. Germline V gene data show CDR1 as SGHTA and CDR2 as FQGNSA. The junction had 17 bases not matched to a gene; V was cut back by 5 bases and J by 8 bases. CDR3 region: CASSPNPGTVLGGYTF. CDR3 coding DNA: TGTGCCAGCAGCCCAAATCCCGGGACAGTGCTTGGGGGCTACACCTTC.

The sample holds one count of this clonotype. V and J are TRBV30 and TRBJ2-7, with D perhaps matching TRBD2 (6 bases). Germline V CDR1 and CDR2: GTSNPN, SVGIG (reference sequence). The CDR3 length is 13 residues. The V gene lost 8 bases and the J gene lost 0 bases, with 14 bases spanning the gap. DNA of the CDR3: TGTGCCGGTTCGGGAGCCAACTCCTACGAGCAGTACTTC. It yields the protein CAGSGANSYEQYF.

This clonotype has just a few counts. This rearrangement joins TRBV4-2 to TRBJ2-4, with 11 positions matching TRBD2. The germline gives CDR1 LGHNA, CDR2 YNFKEQ. Trimming took 4 bases from V and 13 from J; bases not matched to a gene: 12. The CDR3 runs to 15 residues. Here the CDR3 reads CASSLIAGGPGEQYF. DNA for the CDR3: TGTGCCAGCAGCCTTATAGCGGGAGGGCCGGGGGAGCAGTACTTC.

This clonotype was recorded once. The J gene is TRBJ2-3, the V gene TRBV24-1; 8 bases line up with TRBD1. V lost 3 bases to trimming and J lost 2 bases; unmatched junction nucleotides: 3. Per germline, CDR1 KGHDR and CDR2 SFDVKD. The length of the CDR3 is 15 residues. This chain's CDR3 is CATSDVTGDTDTQYF. The CDR3 DNA sequence: TGTGCCACCAGTGATGTGACAGGGGACACAGATACGCAGTATTTT.

The chain is built from TRBV28 and TRBJ1-5, with a tentative D call TRBD1 (5 bases). The CDR3 has 15 amino acids. Trimming took 6 bases from V and 4 from J, leaving 16 bases between them. Germline values: CDR1 MDHEN, CDR2 SYDVKM. This chain's CDR3 is CASSRGDLGNQPQHF. The CDR3 bases are TGTGCCAGCAGCCGAGGGGACCTTGGGAATCAGCCCCAGCATTTT.

This clonotype appeared a few times. The chain employs TRBV10-3 and TRBJ2-5, with 9 bases fitting TRBD2. Germline CDR1 reads ENHRY; CDR2 reads SYGVKD. The V and J ends lost 10 bases and 1 base, in that order; junction bases with no gene match: 7. This CDR3 is built from 14 residues. The CDR3 DNA reads TGTGCCACCTCTAGCGGGACCCTCCAAGAGACCCAGTACTTC. This codes for CATSSGTLQETQYF.

J is TRBJ2-5 and V is TRBV5-1; 8 bases match TRBD1. The J call could be wrong; TRBJ2-7 is a better fit for the DNA end. CDR3 length equals 15 residues. Germline V lookup: CDR1 SGHRS, CDR2 YFSETQ. The CDR3 DNA reads TGCGCCAGCAGCTCGCAGGGGGCGCTGGACTACGAGCAGTACTTC. It encodes CASSSQGALDYEQYF.

V is TRBV7-2 and J is TRBJ2-1, with D uncertain. This CDR3 is built from 15 residues. From germline, CDR1 is SGHTA and CDR2 FQGNSA. Trimming pared 1 base from V and 2 bases from J, leaving 9 bases between. CDR3 in amino acids: CASSLGGWAYNEQFF. The CDR3 DNA is TGTGCCAGCAGCTTAGGGGGTTGGGCCTACAATGAGCAGTTCTTC.

Note on this clonotype: A read error may account for a junction end that differs from germline. The rearrangement links TRBV6-2 or TRBV6-3 to TRBJ2-4, with TRBD2 matching over 11 bases. The J call may be in error: the DNA end matches TRBJ2-7 better. This CDR3 has 15 amino acids. Germline V lookup: CDR1 MNHEY, CDR2 SVGEGT. The CDR3 region is CAGSSGGTSGYEQYF. The CDR3 DNA reads as TGTGCCGGCAGTAGCGGAGGGACTAGCGGCTACGAGCAGTACTTC.

The genes are TRBV10-3 and TRBJ1-1; D possibly corresponds to TRBD1 (6 bases). The germline V and J ends were trimmed by 6 bases and 7 bases, with 9 bases remaining between them. The CDR3 has 11 residues. Germline V gene data show CDR1 as ENHRY and CDR2 as SYGVKD. The CDR3 protein is CAIRDSFEAFF. CDR3 sequence (DNA): TGTGCCATCAGGGACAGTTTTGAAGCTTTCTTT.

V is TRBV2 and J is TRBJ1-2; 7 positions agree with TRBD1. This CDR3 is built from 14 residues. Germline loops: CDR1 SNHLY, CDR2 FYNNEI. V trimming: 6 bases; J trimming: 3 bases; junction bases outside the gene matches: 7. The CDR3 region has the DNA TGTGCCAGCAGAGTTTCAGGGGGGCACTATGGCTACACCTTC. Translated, it gives CASRVSGGHYGYTF.

This clonotype occurred a few times. The J gene is TRBJ2-1, the V gene TRBV4-1; the D gene is possibly TRBD2 (5 bases). The V gene's germline CDR1 is MGHRA and CDR2 YSYEKL. Trimming stripped 3 bases from V and 6 bases from J, with 12 bases between. The CDR3 is made up of 14 amino acids. The CDR3, as DNA: TGCGCCAGCAGCCAGGTTTTAGGAGGCAATGAGCAGTTCTTC. This codes for CASSQVLGGNEQFF.

V usage is TRBV4-1 and J usage is TRBJ1-4; D unresolved. The CDR3 runs to 17 residues. Deletions cut 1 base from V and 5 bases from J, with 17 bases between. Germline CDR1 reads MGHRA; CDR2 reads YSYEKL. The CDR3 loop reads CASSQGFSGNGNEKLFF. In DNA, the CDR3 is TGCGCCAGCAGCCAAGGTTTCTCCGGGAACGGAAATGAAAAACTGTTTTTT.

The table lists this clonotype with a few counts. The limits of the CDR3 on the DNA are not certain, so only TCRdb's listed CDR3 is given. This rearrangement joins TRBV12-3 or TRBV12-4 to TRBJ2-7; the table's D gene call, TRBD2, was not cross checked with the DNA. Termini included, the CDR3 measures 18 amino acids. CDR3 sequence: CASSTSGLAGGPTYEQYF.

This clonotype has more than one count but fewer than ten. The CDR3 region has the DNA TGTGCCAGCAGTTTAGCTAGCGGCACGACTCAAGAGACCCAGTACTTC. It translates to CASSLASGTTQETQYF. The chain has TRBV12-3 or TRBV12-4 and TRBJ2-5; TRBD2 might be the D (6 bases). The CDR3 has 16 residues. V dropped 0 bases and J dropped 2 bases, with 13 bases sitting between them.

The chain is built from TRBV12-3 or TRBV12-4 and TRBJ2-5, with a possible D match to TRBD1 (5 bases). The CDR3 has 14 amino acids. The V end was cut by 6 bases, the J end by 11 bases, with 22 bases between. CDR3 amino acids: CASSLTERGNEQYF. The CDR3 DNA is TGTGCCAGCAGCCTGACCGAAAGGGGCAATGAGCAGTACTTC.

The genes are TRBV2 and TRBJ2-5; TRBD2 aligns across 15 bases. Germline CDR1 SNHLY, CDR2 FYNNEI. The trim removed 5 bases at V and 11 bases at J, leaving 15 bases unmatched. The length of the CDR3 is 17 residues. The CDR3, as DNA: TGTGCCAGCAGTCCGGGACTAGCGGGAGGCTCCTACAATGAGCAGTACTTC. Its protein product is CASSPGLAGGSYNEQYF.

Notes on this clonotype: Just one base apart from a much larger clone, this may be a read error. V usage is TRBV7-2 and J usage is TRBJ2-3; the D call may be TRBD1 or TRBD2 (5 bases each). Germline CDR1 and CDR2: SGHTA and FQGNSA. The CDR3 consists of 16 residues. CDR3 protein: CASSLGTGPYTDAQYF. CDR3 sequence (DNA): TGTGCCAGCAGCTTAGGTACGGGGCCCTACACAGATGCGCAGTATTTT.

This clonotype was counted only a few times. The chain couples TRBV28 to TRBJ1-5; tentative D call: TRBD1 (6 bases). The CDR3 sequence is 13 residues long. V dropped 6 bases and J dropped 14 bases, with 20 bases sitting between them. Germline V gene data show CDR1 as MDHEN and CDR2 as SYDVKM. DNA for the CDR3: TGTGCCAGCAGGGGCCTGGGGGCCACCCACAAGCATTTT. Its protein product is CASRGLGATHKHF.

V gene TRBV27 combines with J gene TRBJ2-7, with D hard to call. This CDR3 contains 15 residues. The germline V gene has CDR1 MNHEY and CDR2 SMNVEV (reference sequence). V lost 0 bases, J lost 3 bases, and 12 bases lay in between. The CDR3 bases are TGTGCCAGCAGTTTATCGATTGGTGACGTCTACGAGCAGTACTTC. Translation: CASSLSIGDVYEQYF.